This T cell receptor (beta chain) is drawn from a study of T cells expressing NK-cell markers. For the study at large: Investigators obtained TCR beta repertoires from sorted CD3+CD56+NKG2C+, CD3+CD56+NKG2C- and CD3+CD56-NKG2C+ T cells. One of eight sequenced donors was HCMV-seronegative; the other seven were seropositive. Study-level findings and limits: The share of CD8+ T cells held by dominant NKG2C+ clonotypes was about 1.0-7.5% in roughly 6 donors.

This CDR3 region has 15 residues. Per the germline V gene, CDR1 is MNHNS and CDR2 is SASEGT. One entry per CDR3 protein, without DNA, is what TCRdb gives after re-calling the 5' RACE reads. This repertoire comprises 400,000 to 500,000 distinct CDR3 sequences; its ten largest clones make up 6% to 9.5%. Of note for this clonotype: Antigen specificity is unknown.

This chain connects TRBV6-1 to TRBJ2-3; TCRdb reports TRBD2, a call that lacks DNA to check it against. The sequence derives from a woman between 18 and 75 years old in good health. Sequencing input: blood T cells: a sorted CD56 or NKG2C T cell subset, CD4+ or CD8+ T cells, or bulk PBMC T cells (not recorded which). The CDR3 protein is CASRSLGEAADTQYF.